Detailed here is one T cell receptor beta chain. Primed by a sample-barcoded 5' primer and a J-beta primer mix, a second PCR proceeded for roughly 7 to 11 cycles. TCRdb independently ran MiXCR on the 5' RACE reads; one entry per CDR3 protein. The profile shows 1.5 million to 2 million distinct CDR3 sequences, about 50% of them singletons. The data originate from a study of blood T cells in healthy people across ages. Donors were systemically healthy Caucasian individuals from Russia aged roughly 6 to 95 years. Peripheral blood samples of roughly 9.8 milliliters were drawn from each donor. Each sample yielded at least 6 micrograms of PBMC total RNA. The sequence came from a woman in her forties in good health. Sequencing was carried out using blood.

CDR3 region: CAISEWTGQDEQYF. In DNA form, the CDR3 reads TGTGCCATCAGTGAGTGGACAGGGCAAGACGAGCAGTACTTC. The V and J genes are TRBV10-3 and TRBJ2-5; TRBD1 aligns across 8 bases. The DNA matches TRBJ2-7 better at its end, which makes the J call doubtful. Germline CDR1 is ENHRY and CDR2 is SYGVKD. The CDR3 spans 14 residues.